The source of this TCR beta chain is a study of monozygotic twins with inflammatory bowel disease. Unfractionated whole blood yielded total RNA, and T cells were not sorted. There were roughly 4,000 ng of total RNA used for each TCR library. TCRdb reprocessed the 5' RACE reads and stores each CDR3 protein as one record, lacking DNA. The sample table sets out a few hundred thousand distinct CDR3 sequences. This CDR3 is 14 amino acids long. The germline V gene encodes CDR1 SGHRS and CDR2 YFSETQ. Concerning this clonotype itself: Its target is unknown.

General study results and limits: Distinct T cell subtypes could not be told apart.

The source of this sequence is a human donor with ulcerative colitis or Crohn's disease, or a healthy co-twin of an affected twin (not recorded which). The chain links TRBV5-1 to TRBJ2-3. Sequencing was performed on blood. The CDR3 region is CASSSTATTDTQYF.